These T cell receptor beta chains were read from a single sample in a study of OX40 agonist ivuxolimab in advanced cancers. The assay was immunoSEQ multiplex PCR, and TCRdb's table has in-frame clones only and misses some. The table records 77,000 or so clones, approximately 85% of them present only once. The sequenced sample was CD4+ or CD8+ T cells sorted from blood, obtained in a trial of the OX40 agonist ivuxolimab. All receptors come from an adult with an advanced solid tumor such as melanoma, head and neck, liver or kidney cancer. Both conserved end residues are part of each CDR3. A D gene is named only where the DNA matches it firmly. Clone size is stated in some rows and not others, as once, few, many or a class when expanded.

V	J	size	D	CDR3	DNA
TRBV18	TRBJ2-7	once	TRBD2	CASSSTTSGSYEQYF	TGTGCCAGCTCATCAACGACTAGCGGGAGCTACGAGCAGTACTTC
TRBV27	TRBJ1-6	once	.	CASSLLDEYNSPLHF	TGTGCCAGCAGTTTGTTGGATGAATATAATTCACCCCTCCACTTT
TRBV9	TRBJ1-2	.	.	CASAKGGNYGYTF	TGTGCCAGTGCTAAGGGGGGGAACTATGGCTACACCTTC
TRBV4-2	TRBJ1-2	.	TRBD1	CASSQAYGQESYGYTF	TGTGCCAGCAGCCAAGCTTATGGACAGGAATCCTATGGCTACACCTTC
TRBV7-2	TRBJ2-5	.	TRBD2	CASRGGGTETQYF	TGTGCCAGCCGCGGGGGGGGGACGGAGACCCAGTACTTC
TRBV19	TRBJ1-1	.	.	CASTLPGMNTEAFF	TGTGCCAGTACCCTCCCCGGGATGAACACTGAAGCTTTCTTT
TRBV28	TRBJ2-7	.	.	CASSLATYSYEQYF	TGTGCCAGCAGTTTGGCCACTTACTCCTACGAGCAGTACTTC
TRBV19	TRBJ2-2	.	.	CASSNRGGLAGPGTGELFF	TGTGCCAGTAGTAACCGTGGGGGCCTGGCGGGACCTGGCACCGGGGAGCTGTTTTTT
TRBV5-6	TRBJ1-2	few	.	CASSVEEYGYTF	TGTGCCAGCAGCGTGGAAGAGTATGGCTACACCTTC
TRBV5-1	TRBJ2-5	.	TRBD1	CASSSTGTGRETQYF	TGCGCCAGCAGCTCGACCGGGACAGGGAGGGAGACCCAGTACTTC
TRBV5-4	TRBJ2-7	.	TRBD2	CASSRGVAGIYEQYF	TGTGCCAGCAGCCGCGGGGTAGCGGGAATATACGAGCAGTACTTC
TRBV30	TRBJ1-4	.	.	CAWSVGGSNEKLFF	TGTGCCTGGAGCGTTGGTGGGTCTAATGAAAAACTGTTTTTT
TRBV25-1	TRBJ2-5	few	TRBD1	CASSLDRGGLQETQYF	TGTGCCAGCAGCCTGGACAGGGGGGGACTCCAAGAGACCCAGTACTTC
TRBV28	TRBJ2-1	few	.	CASTEGPRRFF	TGTGCCAGCACCGAGGGGCCACGCCGGTTCTTC
TRBV7-2	TRBJ1-4	.	TRBD1	CASSSQGTFNEKLFF	TGTGCCAGCAGCTCACAGGGGACGTTTAATGAAAAACTGTTTTTT
TRBV5-5	TRBJ1-2	.	TRBD1	CASSRGQGQGYGYTF	TGTGCCAGCAGCAGAGGACAGGGGCAAGGGTATGGCTACACCTTC
TRBV5-4	TRBJ2-3	.	.	CASSRSGQRTDTQYF	TGTGCCAGCAGCCGCAGCGGACAACGCACAGATACGCAGTATTTT
TRBV19	TRBJ2-7	.	.	CASSIGGTSSYEQYF	TGTGCCAGTAGTATTGGCGGGACCAGCTCCTACGAGCAGTACTTC
TRBV7-8	TRBJ2-2	.	.	CASSLQERSTGELFF	TGTGCCAGCAGCTTACAGGAGCGGAGCACCGGGGAGCTGTTTTTT
TRBV7-2	TRBJ1-5	.	.	CASSLYAVGGNQPQHF	TGTGCCAGCAGCTTATATGCAGTAGGCGGTAATCAGCCCCAGCATTTT
TRBV5-1	TRBJ1-3	.	.	CASSFPQGGSGNTIYF	TGCGCCAGCAGCTTCCCTCAGGGCGGGAGCGGAAACACCATATATTTT
TRBV7-9	TRBJ1-4	.	.	CASSLPQGLTNEKLFF	TGTGCCAGCAGCTTACCACAGGGATTAACTAATGAAAAACTGTTTTTT
TRBV21-1	TRBJ2-1	.	.	CASSLLLTGVRPGEQFF	TGTGCCAGCAGCCTGCTCTTGACAGGGGTCCGCCCGGGTGAGCAGTTCTTC
TRBV6-6	TRBJ1-2	few	.	CASSYSMGYGYTF	TGTGCCAGCAGTTACTCGATGGGCTATGGCTACACCTTC
TRBV27	TRBJ1-5	.	TRBD1	CASSLIGQGAGQPQHF	TGTGCCAGCAGTTTAATTGGACAGGGGGCGGGTCAGCCCCAGCATTTT
TRBV4-2	TRBJ1-1	.	.	CASSQYPMNTEAFF	TGTGCCAGCAGCCAATACCCGATGAACACTGAAGCTTTCTTT
TRBV5-1	TRBJ2-7	.	TRBD1	CASSTWTGVAYEQYF	TGCGCCAGCAGCACCTGGACAGGGGTGGCCTACGAGCAGTACTTC
TRBV7-2	TRBJ2-2	once	TRBD1	CASSFPTGASTGELFF	TGTGCCAGCAGCTTCCCGACAGGGGCGAGCACCGGGGAGCTGTTTTTT
TRBV28	TRBJ2-5	.	.	CASTGAEETQYF	TGTGCCAGCACGGGGGCGGAAGAGACCCAGTACTTC
TRBV28	TRBJ1-3	once	.	CASSLPRQVSGNTIYF	TGTGCCAGCAGTTTACCCCGACAGGTCTCTGGAAACACCATATATTTT
TRBV6-5	TRBJ2-7	.	.	CASSYSRGGSYEQYF	TGTGCCAGCAGTTACTCCAGGGGGGGCTCCTACGAGCAGTACTTC
TRBV2	TRBJ1-3	.	.	CASSETRIGAAGNTIYF	TGTGCCAGCAGTGAGACCAGGATCGGGGCAGCTGGAAACACCATATATTTT
TRBV5-6	TRBJ1-5	.	.	CASSKLLTPTGSDQPQHF	TGTGCCAGCAGCAAATTACTTACCCCGACCGGCTCTGATCAGCCCCAGCATTTT
TRBV5-6	TRBJ2-5	.	TRBD1	CASSLPGTASTAQYF	TGTGCCAGCAGCTTGCCGGGGACAGCTTCTACCGCCCAGTACTTC
TRBV5-1	TRBJ2-5	once	TRBD2	CASSRTGTSAWETQYF	TGCGCCAGCAGCCGGACCGGGACTAGCGCTTGGGAGACCCAGTACTTC
TRBV28	TRBJ1-5	few	TRBD1	CASRGQESWYF	TGTGCCAGCAGGGGACAGGAAAGTTGGTATTTT
TRBV29-1	TRBJ2-7	.	.	CSVGTRALWSFYEQYF	TGCAGCGTGGGGACAAGGGCCCTTTGGTCTTTCTACGAGCAGTACTTC
TRBV5-6	TRBJ1-1	.	.	CASSLTGPNTEAFF	TGTGCCAGCAGCTTGACAGGCCCGAACACTGAAGCTTTCTTT
TRBV7-9	TRBJ1-5	.	.	CASSQNSNQPQHF	TGTGCCAGCAGCCAAAATAGCAATCAGCCCCAGCATTTT
TRBV27	TRBJ2-7	.	TRBD1	CASSLDRGDEQYF	TGTGCCAGCAGTTTGGACAGGGGGGACGAGCAGTACTTC
TRBV7-6	TRBJ2-7	.	.	CASSLATQASYEQYF	TGTGCCAGCAGCTTAGCGACACAAGCCTCGTACGAGCAGTACTTC
TRBV4-1	TRBJ2-7	.	.	CASSRDSSYEQYF	TGCGCCAGCAGCCGAGACAGCTCCTACGAGCAGTACTTC
TRBV7-8	TRBJ2-7	.	.	CASRAEAGSFYEQYF	TGTGCCAGCAGAGCGGAGGCGGGAAGTTTCTACGAGCAGTACTTC
TRBV19	TRBJ1-1	.	.	CASSIPANTEAFF	TGTGCCAGTAGTATCCCAGCAAACACTGAAGCTTTCTTT
TRBV5-1	TRBJ2-7	.	TRBD1	CASSWNAGTGASEQYF	TGCGCCAGCAGCTGGAACGCCGGGACAGGGGCCTCCGAGCAGTACTTC
TRBV28	TRBJ2-1	.	TRBD2	CASSLLAGGPHNEQFF	TGTGCCAGCAGTTTACTAGCGGGGGGGCCCCACAATGAGCAGTTCTTC
TRBV28	TRBJ2-2	.	.	CASATSGAANTGELFF	TGTGCCAGCGCCACCTCAGGGGCGGCGAACACCGGGGAGCTGTTTTTT
TRBV27	TRBJ2-1	few	.	CASSLQDRTYNEQFF	TGTGCCAGCAGTTTACAGGACAGAACCTACAATGAGCAGTTCTTC
TRBV2	TRBJ1-2	.	.	CASSERPNYGYTF	TGTGCCAGCAGTGAAAGGCCTAACTATGGCTACACCTTC
TRBV28	TRBJ2-6	.	.	CASSFAGSGANVLTF	TGTGCCAGCAGTTTCGCCGGCTCTGGGGCCAACGTCCTGACTTTC
TRBV5-4	TRBJ2-2	.	TRBD2	CASSSTSGRATGELFF	TGTGCCAGCAGCTCGACTAGCGGGAGGGCCACCGGGGAGCTGTTTTTT
TRBV18	TRBJ2-5	once	.	CASSPGLAQETQYF	TGTGCCAGCTCACCTGGGCTAGCACAAGAGACCCAGTACTTC
TRBV5-6	TRBJ1-1	.	.	CASSFNMNTEAFF	TGTGCCAGCAGCTTTAACATGAACACTGAAGCTTTCTTT